Sequencing of this T cell receptor beta chain was carried out in a study of CD8 T cells in ankylosing spondylitis. This clonotype was found many times. No antigen is known for it. Study-level findings and limits: Made up of roughly 8 highly homologous variants, a TCR beta motif appeared characteristic of ankylosing spondylitis blood. Matched synovial fluid from ankylosing spondylitis patients was reported to be enriched for disease-linked clones. Relatively rare in peripheral blood, disease-linked clones were also CD8+.

TCRdb used MiXCR to reprocess the 5' RACE reads, holding one entry per CDR3 protein. The table includes 500,000 or so distinct CDR3 sequences, less than 6% detected once. Germline CDR1 SGHRS, CDR2 YFSETQ. The junction had 15 bases not matched to a gene; V was cut back by 5 bases and J by 6 bases. The CDR3 loop spans 17 amino acids. The clonotype was recovered from a male donor with ankylosing spondylitis. The J gene is TRBJ2-1, the V gene TRBV5-1, with TRBD1 matching 9 bases. Input material: blood, either unsorted or a sorted T cell fraction (not recorded which). For the CDR3, the DNA is TGCGCCAGCAGGAGGGGAGAACCGGGACAGGGCCCCAATGAGCAGTTCTTC. It codes for CASRRGEPGQGPNEQFF.